This T cell receptor beta chain was profiled in a study of OX40 agonist ivuxolimab in advanced cancers. Study in general: Patients with hepatocellular carcinoma, melanoma, renal cell or head and neck cancer made up the dose-escalation patients. Prior anti-PD-1, anti-PD-L1 or anti-CTLA-4 therapy was allowed; over 30% had some. Participants, roughly 81% male, averaged around 60 years of age, ranging from roughly 20 to 85. Partial responses were recorded for three patients, including one with hepatocellular carcinoma and two with cutaneous melanoma.

V was clipped by 1 base and J by 0 bases, with 8 bases between them. This CDR3 is built from 15 residues. The germline gives CDR1 SGHDT, CDR2 YYEEEE. TCRdb's table, derived via immunoSEQ multiplex PCR, lists solely in-frame clones and lacks some. The profile shows around 94,000 clones, 92% of them singletons. A single count supports this clone. This material consisted of CD4+ or CD8+ T cells sorted from blood, taken in a trial of the OX40 agonist ivuxolimab. V usage is TRBV5-6 and J usage is TRBJ1-3; D is unresolved. The clonotype comes from an adult with an advanced solid tumor such as melanoma, head and neck, liver or kidney cancer. DNA for the CDR3: TGTGCCAGCAGCTTGTTTGCCGGCTCTGGAAACACCATATATTTT. This translates into CASSLFAGSGNTIYF.